This T cell receptor beta chain is from a study of shared clonotypes between healthy human individuals. Whole-study results and caveats: The generation probabilities recorded for non-shared clonotypes fell below those of clonotypes shared by all four donors. The researchers took only blood, and tissue repertoires probably look different.

Assay used: immunoSEQ multiplex PCR; TCRdb lists only in-frame clones, some missing. Of roughly 2.2 million clones detected, 85% to 95% appear once; the ten largest clones hold under 0.45%. This clone has a single count. What it recognizes is unknown. Losses at the gene ends were 5 bases for V and 7 bases for J; bases not matched to a gene: 8. CDR3 length: 16 amino acids. CDR1 and CDR2 from the germline V gene are MDHEN and SYDVKM. The sequencing input was naive CD4+ T cells from PBMCs. The subset: CD45RA+ positively selected. The chain joins TRBV28 to TRBJ1-6; TRBD1 matches at 10 bases. The receptor was isolated from a man aged 18-30 years in good health. Some clones in this sample may be carry-over from other donors' samples. CDR3 residues: CASSTTGTGENSPLHF. In DNA form, the CDR3 reads TGTGCCAGCAGTACAACGGGGACAGGGGAAAATTCACCCCTCCACTTT.